This entry lists 12 T cell receptor beta chains sequenced from one sample in a study of type 1 regulatory T cells. The study's findings and limits: Compared with non-type 1 regulatory T cells, type 1 regulatory T cells showed a more restricted TCR repertoire.

In TCRdb, the reads were re-called with MiXCR into one record per CDR3 protein. Of roughly 71,000 distinct CDR3 sequences in the sample, 20% to 25% were seen once. For these receptors, no antigen is known. Source material: cultured type 1 regulatory T (Tr1) cells, either the whole culture or a sorted fraction (not recorded which). All receptors derive from a human donor in good health.

The chain combines TRBV7-2 with TRBJ2-5; perhaps TRBD2 as D (6 bases). CDR3 size: 13 residues. With 7 bases removed from V and 3 bases from J, the gap between germline ends came to 12 bases. Germline V CDR1 and CDR2: SGHTA, FQGNSA. The CDR3 DNA reads TGTGCCAGCACATCCGGGACTGAAGAGACCCAGTACTTC. Translation: CASTSGTEETQYF.

This clonotype has only a few counts. The rearrangement joins TRBV12-3 or TRBV12-4 to TRBJ1-5, with 7 bases fitting TRBD1. This CDR3 region has 14 residues. V lost 6 bases, J lost 4 bases, and 6 bases stayed unmatched. The CDR3 is CASSYRDSNQPQHF. In nucleotides, the CDR3 is TGTGCCAGCAGCTACCGGGACAGTAATCAGCCCCAGCATTTT.

V is TRBV7-2 and J is TRBJ2-1, with TRBD2 matching over 7 bases. Trimming at V came to 1 base and at J to 5 bases, leaving 8 bases not matched to a gene. The germline CDR1 and CDR2 sequences are SGHTA and FQGNSA. There are 16 residues in the CDR3. The CDR3 reads CASSLVLGLADNEQFF. The CDR3 DNA reads TGTGCCAGCAGCTTAGTATTAGGGCTAGCGGACAATGAGCAGTTCTTC.

This clonotype was recorded many times. The junction shows a germline mismatch at one end, possibly a read error. J is TRBJ2-5 and V is TRBV7-7; TRBD2 might be the D (6 bases). In germline, CDR1 is SSHAT, CDR2 FNYEAQ (reference sequence). CDR3 length: 15 amino acids. CDR3 amino acids: CASSPSGPIQETQYF. CDR3 nucleotide sequence: TGTGCTAGCAGCCCCAGCGGGCCTATACAAGAGACCCAGTACTTC.

This clonotype was recorded at least ten times. This chain joins TRBV6-1 and TRBJ1-6; 7 bases map to TRBD1. The length of the CDR3 is 16 residues. The V gene end was trimmed by 3 bases and the J gene end by 5 bases; junction bases not matched to a gene: 7. Germline CDR1 is MNHNS and CDR2 is SASEGT. The CDR3 sequence is CASSEPQGGHNSPLHF. CDR3 nucleotides: TGTGCCAGCAGTGAGCCCCAGGGGGGACATAATTCACCCCTCCACTTT.

This clonotype has at least ten counts. The chain recombines TRBV5-1 with TRBJ2-1, with TRBD2 identical over 14 bases. The CDR3 loop spans 18 amino acids. The germline V gene encodes CDR1 SGHRS and CDR2 YFSETQ. The V and J ends lost 0 bases and 8 bases, in that order; junction bases with no gene match: 10. The CDR3 loop is CASSLARSGTSGRDEQFF. The DNA of the CDR3 is TGCGCCAGCAGCTTGGCTCGTTCCGGGACTAGCGGGAGAGATGAGCAGTTCTTC.

The chain recombines TRBV12-3 or TRBV12-4 with TRBJ2-3, with TRBD2 identical over 11 bases. The CDR3 runs to 16 residues. The V and J ends lost 4 bases and 4 bases, in that order; junction bases with no gene match: 7. CDR3 coding DNA: TGTGCCAGCAGTTGGAATAGCGGGAGGGCATCAGATACGCAGTATTTT. This codes for CASSWNSGRASDTQYF.

This clonotype occurred a few times. The J gene is TRBJ1-2, the V gene TRBV6-1; 9 positions match TRBD1. Germline CDR1 MNHNS, CDR2 SASEGT. This CDR3 has 14 amino acids. Trimming at V came to 3 bases and at J to 6 bases, leaving 5 bases not matched to a gene. The CDR3 coding sequence is TGTGCCAGCAGTGAGCCGGGACAGGGTAATGGCTACACCTTC. This translates into CASSEPGQGNGYTF.

This clonotype was seen only a few times. The V and J genes are TRBV12-3 or TRBV12-4 and TRBJ1-1, with TRBD1 matching 7 bases. The CDR3 consists of 12 residues. V shed 5 bases, J shed 7 bases, and the junction held 4 bases outside the gene matches. CDR3 protein: CASSPGTVEAFF. In DNA, the CDR3 is TGTGCCAGCAGTCCCGGGACAGTTGAAGCTTTCTTT.

A few counts support this clonotype. The chain uses TRBV9 and TRBJ1-2; 8 bases line up with TRBD1. The CDR3 runs to 15 residues. Germline assignment: CDR1 SGDLS and CDR2 YYNGEE. The V segment lost 0 bases and the J segment 4 bases; nucleotides outside the gene matches: 5. Written as DNA, the CDR3 is TGTGCCAGCAGCGTAGTGGCAGGGGGCCGCTATGGCTACACCTTC. Translation gives CASSVVAGGRYGYTF.

This clonotype has a handful of counts. This chain connects TRBV12-3 or TRBV12-4 to TRBJ2-3; the match to TRBD1 covers 8 bases. V shed 3 bases and J 6 bases; nucleotides not matched to a gene: 5. CDR3 length equals 14 residues. The CDR3 protein is CASSFSQGADTQYF. In DNA form, the CDR3 reads TGTGCCAGCAGTTTTTCGCAGGGGGCTGATACGCAGTATTTT.

A remark on this clonotype: The junction and the germline gene differ at one end; a read error may be behind it. The CDR3 spells CASSLSSGSGNRPQHF. CDR3 DNA sequence: TGTGCCAGCAGCTTATCTTCGGGCTCCGGCAATCGGCCCCAGCATTTT. This sequence joins TRBV7-2 and TRBJ1-5, with D uncertain. Germline V CDR1 and CDR2: SGHTA, FQGNSA. The CDR3 spans 16 residues.